Shown below are 17 T cell receptor beta chains from a single sample sequenced in a study of vaccination and CD4 T cells after COVID-19. CD4+ T cells that had been cultured provided DNA sequenced with the Oncomine TCR Beta short-read assay. Each CDR3 protein is one row after TCRdb ran MiXCR on the PCR reads. The repertoire holds about 15,000 distinct CDR3 sequences, about 40% seen once, with 20% to 25% in the top ten. Noted treatment: approximately 9-day PBMC culture with coronavirus spike peptide pools or control peptides (ViraFEST assay). These receptors lack a known antigen. Sequencing was performed on cultured CD4+ T cells from blood. These receptors were taken from a human donor with COVID-19.

The V and J genes are TRBV7-4 and TRBJ1-5; D gene unclear. CDR1 and CDR2 (germline): SGHVT, SQSDAQ. The CDR3 runs to 12 residues. Trimming cost V 5 bases and J 6 bases, with 8 bases left between them. CDR3: CASSVGGQPQHF. The CDR3, as DNA: TGTGCCAGCAGCGTCGGTGGTCAGCCCCAGCATTTT.

This clonotype was counted only a few times. The rearrangement links TRBV11-2 to TRBJ2-5; TRBD2 aligns across 13 bases. V was clipped by 1 base and J by 4 bases; unmatched bases: 3. This CDR3 spans 16 amino acids. Germline assignment: CDR1 SGHAT and CDR2 FQNNGV. The CDR3 bases are TGTGCCAGCAGCTTAGGGACTAGCGGGGGAGGAGAGACCCAGTACTTC. This translates into CASSLGTSGGGETQYF.

The chain is built from TRBV12-3 or TRBV12-4 and TRBJ1-5, with D perhaps TRBD1 (6 bases). The V end was cut by 6 bases, the J end by 9 bases, with 9 bases between. The CDR3 runs 11 residues. The CDR3 region has the DNA TGTGCCAGCAGCAGGGGCTGGCCCCAGCATTTT. The encoded protein is CASSRGWPQHF.

The V call is TRBV19, the J call TRBJ2-2; TRBD1 aligns across 9 bases. The CDR3 is 17 residues long. In germline, CDR1 is LNHDA, CDR2 SQIVND (reference sequence). Losses at the gene ends were 0 bases for V and 1 base for J; bases not matched to a gene: 3. The CDR3: CASSIDTGQGNTGELFF. The CDR3 nucleotides read TGTGCCAGTAGTATAGATACGGGACAGGGGAACACCGGGGAGCTGTTTTTT.

V gene TRBV11-3 combines with J gene TRBJ1-2, with TRBD1 matching over 11 bases. CDR1 and CDR2 (germline): SGHNT, YENEEA. V gave up 6 bases and J gave up 4 bases; unmatched junction bases: 4. The CDR3 runs to 14 residues. DNA of the CDR3: TGTGCCAGCAGTCGGACAGGGGGCGCCTATGGCTACACCTTC. Residues: CASSRTGGAYGYTF.

This clonotype was counted only a few times. This chain uses TRBV11-3 with TRBJ2-5; the D gene is possibly TRBD2 (6 bases). The V and J ends lost 5 bases and 5 bases respectively, with 15 bases between them. The CDR3 contains 14 residues. CDR1 and CDR2 from the germline V gene are SGHNT and YENEEA. CDR3 in DNA: TGTGCCAGCAGCCACCCCGGCCGGGGGGAGACCCAGTACTTC. Its protein product is CASSHPGRGETQYF.

V usage is TRBV6-1 and J usage is TRBJ1-4; 7 bases agree with TRBD1. The CDR3 has 14 residues. The germline gives CDR1 MNHNS, CDR2 SASEGT. With V trimmed by 6 bases and J by 5 bases, 6 bases remained unmatched. Here the CDR3 DNA reads TGTGCCAGCAGGCGACCGGGACAGAATGAAAAACTGTTTTTT. This encodes CASRRPGQNEKLFF.

J is TRBJ2-3 and V is TRBV11-2; 10 positions agree with TRBD2. CDR1 and CDR2 from the germline V gene are SGHAT and FQNNGV. V lost 5 bases, J lost 2 bases, and 19 bases stayed unmatched. This CDR3 contains 20 residues. In nucleotides, the CDR3 is TGTGCCAGCAGCGCAGCGGCACTAGCGGGGCTAAACACCTACACAGATACGCAGTATTTT. Encoded protein: CASSAAALAGLNTYTDTQYF.

This clonotype was counted a single time. The genes are TRBV21-1 and TRBJ2-1; TRBD2 reflects the table's D call only, with no check against the DNA. TRBV21-1 counts as a pseudogene. The CDR3 covers 16 residues. The chain's CDR3 is CASRGTSGGLYNEQFF. The CDR3, as DNA: TGTGCCAGCAGGGGGACTAGCGGGGGGCTATACAATGAGCAGTTCTTC.

V gene TRBV20-1 combines with J gene TRBJ1-3; D not certain. Germline CDR1 DFQATT, CDR2 SNEGSKA (reference sequence). This CDR3 contains 15 residues. Trimming cost V 0 bases and J 2 bases, with 11 bases left between them. The DNA for the CDR3 is TGCAGTGCTAGAGATAGGAGAGTACCTGGAAACACCATATATTTT. Encoded protein: CSARDRRVPGNTIYF.

The chain couples TRBV27 to TRBJ2-1; 8 bases map to TRBD1. The CDR3 sequence is 14 residues long. Trimming removed 7 bases from V and 6 bases from J; junction bases left unmatched: 8. The germline CDR1 and CDR2 sequences are MNHEY and SMNVEV (reference sequence). The CDR3 nucleotides are TGTGCCAGCAAACCGGACAGGGTGGTCAATGAGCAGTTCTTC. This encodes CASKPDRVVNEQFF.

The chain combines TRBV10-3 with TRBJ1-3; D not certain. This CDR3 region has 15 residues. CDR1 is ENHRY, CDR2 SYGVKD, per germline. Trimming removed 0 bases at V and 4 bases at J, with 10 bases between. DNA for the CDR3: TGTGCCATCAGTGAGTCAGGGAAGGCGGGAAACACCATATATTTT. Translated, it gives CAISESGKAGNTIYF.

V and J are TRBV6-1 and TRBJ2-5; 8 bases match TRBD2. The germline CDR1 and CDR2 sequences are MNHNS and SASEGT. The CDR3 totals 15 residues. V lost 4 bases to trimming and J lost 4 bases; unmatched junction nucleotides: 8. CDR3 sequence (DNA): TGTGCCAGCAGTGCCCGATCGGGGGGGCGAGAGACCCAGTACTTC. Its protein is CASSARSGGRETQYF.

The chain links TRBV7-9 to TRBJ1-2; possibly TRBD1 for D (6 bases). V lost 10 bases, J lost 7 bases, and 22 bases lay in between. Germline V gene lookup returns CDR1 SEHNR and CDR2 FQNEAQ (reference sequence). The CDR3 length is 14 residues. In DNA, the CDR3 is TGTGCCACCAACCGAGGGGGGCGCGATCGTGGCTACACCTTC. It specifies CATNRGGRDRGYTF.

This clonotype has more than one count but fewer than ten. This chain uses TRBV6-2 or TRBV6-3 with TRBJ2-3; D is possibly TRBD1 (5 bases). V lost 7 bases and J 2 bases, leaving 16 bases between the germline ends. Germline lookup yields CDR1 MNHEY and CDR2 SVGEGT. The CDR3 runs 15 residues. CDR3 protein: CASTFDRQYTDTQYF. The CDR3 DNA reads TGTGCCAGCACCTTTGACAGACAATACACAGATACGCAGTATTTT.

In its sample, this clonotype ranks as medium-sized. V and J are TRBV20-1 and TRBJ2-3; D unclear. This CDR3 has 12 residues. Germline CDR1 is DFQATT and CDR2 is SNEGSKA (reference sequence). Trimming left V 1 base short and J 6 bases short, with 8 bases between. Written as DNA, the CDR3 is TGCAGTGCTAGAGTATCACCGGATACGCAGTATTTT. It specifies CSARVSPDTQYF.

The genes are TRBV6-1 and TRBJ2-2, with D perhaps matching TRBD1 (6 bases). Looked up from germline, CDR1 is MNHNS and CDR2 is SASEGT. Deletions cut 6 bases from V and 4 bases from J, with 15 bases between. The CDR3 has 15 residues. This CDR3 reads CASRPPGQATGELFF. The CDR3 DNA reads as TGTGCCAGCAGACCACCGGGACAAGCCACCGGGGAGCTGTTTTTT.